A few counts support the clone carrying this T cell receptor beta chain. The sample originates from a study of T cells in Graves' hyperthyroidism and ophthalmopathy. With a duration under 2 months, the hyperthyroidism was newly diagnosed in patients aged 18 to 65. Per germline, CDR1 MDHEN and CDR2 SYDVKM. The length of the CDR3 is 13 residues. V lost 3 bases and J 7 bases, leaving 10 bases between the germline ends. Amplified TCR beta CDR3 regions came from RNA transcripts. First-round RT-PCR with HTBI primers amplified the TCR CDR3 region. TCRdb ran MiXCR on the multiplex PCR reads and lists one entry per CDR3 protein. The table includes some 720,000 distinct CDR3 sequences, around 15% detected once.

The chain has TRBV28 and TRBJ1-5; D is uncertain. Sequenced material: blood. The sequence was collected from a man aged 18 to 30 with Graves' hyperthyroidism. Here the CDR3 DNA reads TGTGCCAGCAGTTTCCCGAAGGCACAGCCCCAGCATTTT. It encodes CASSFPKAQPQHF. The variable domain in full, completed from reference TRBV28 and TRBJ1-5, reads DVKVTQSSRYLVKRTGEKVFLECVQDMDHENMFWYRQDPGLGLRLIYFSYDVKMKEKGDIPEGYSVSREKKERFSLILESASTNQTSMYLCASSFPKAQPQHFGDGTRLSIL.